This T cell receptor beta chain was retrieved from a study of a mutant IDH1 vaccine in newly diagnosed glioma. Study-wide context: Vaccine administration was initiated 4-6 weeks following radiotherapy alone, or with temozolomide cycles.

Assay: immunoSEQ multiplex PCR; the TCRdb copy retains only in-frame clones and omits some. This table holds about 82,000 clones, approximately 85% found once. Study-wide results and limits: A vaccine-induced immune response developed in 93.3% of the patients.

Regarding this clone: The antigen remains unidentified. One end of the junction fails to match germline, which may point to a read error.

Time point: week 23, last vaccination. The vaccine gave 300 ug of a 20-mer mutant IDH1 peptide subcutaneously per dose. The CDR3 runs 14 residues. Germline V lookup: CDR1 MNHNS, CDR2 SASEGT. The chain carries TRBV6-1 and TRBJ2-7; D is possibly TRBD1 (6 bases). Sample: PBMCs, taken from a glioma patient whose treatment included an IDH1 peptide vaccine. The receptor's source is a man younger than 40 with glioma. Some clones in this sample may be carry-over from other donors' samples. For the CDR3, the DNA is TGTGCTAGCAGTCCTCGGACAGAGAGCTACGAGCAGTACTTC. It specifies CASSPRTESYEQYF.